Listed below are T cell receptor beta chains from one sample, sequenced in a study of OX40 agonist ivuxolimab in advanced cancers. Method: immunoSEQ multiplex PCR; TCRdb's copy keeps in-frame clones and lacks some. The sample lists 70,000 or so clones, roughly 84% occurring once. The sequencing here drew on CD4+ or CD8+ T cells sorted from blood, taken in a trial of the OX40 agonist ivuxolimab. Receptors were obtained from an adult with an advanced solid tumor such as melanoma, head and neck, liver or kidney cancer. Both conserved end residues are part of each CDR3. Fields, in order: J gene, clone size, V gene, D gene, CDR3 DNA, CDR3 protein. A D gene is named only where the DNA matches it firmly. Expanded clones are given a class, and other clones once, few, many or no size at all.

j_call: TRBJ2-3
clone_size: .
v_call: TRBV27
d_call: .
cdr3_nt: TGTGCCAGCAGTTTGAACGGACTACGCACAGATACGCAGTATTTT
cdr3_aa: CASSLNGLRTDTQYF

j_call: TRBJ2-3
clone_size: .
v_call: TRBV27
d_call: TRBD1
cdr3_nt: TGTGCCAGCAGTTTAAATAAGGGACAGGGGGGAAATACGCAGTATTTT
cdr3_aa: CASSLNKGQGGNTQYF

j_call: TRBJ2-5
clone_size: .
v_call: TRBV2
d_call: TRBD2
cdr3_nt: TGTGCCAGCAGTGCGTTTGGAGCGGGGGATCTGCAAGAGACCCAGTACTTC
cdr3_aa: CASSAFGAGDLQETQYF

j_call: TRBJ2-1
clone_size: .
v_call: TRBV27
d_call: TRBD2
cdr3_nt: TGTACCAGCAGTTTAGGGTCGATGGCGGGAGGGCAGGGAGAGCAGTTCTTC
cdr3_aa: CTSSLGSMAGGQGEQFF

j_call: TRBJ2-3
clone_size: .
v_call: TRBV4-3
d_call: TRBD2
cdr3_nt: TGCGCCAGCAGCCAAGATGCTGGCAGCGGGGGGAGCACAGATACGCAGTATTTT
cdr3_aa: CASSQDAGSGGSTDTQYF

j_call: TRBJ2-1
clone_size: .
v_call: TRBV19
d_call: .
cdr3_nt: TGTGCCAGTAGGGACCCGGGGAGCTCCTACAATGAGCAGTTCTTC
cdr3_aa: CASRDPGSSYNEQFF

j_call: TRBJ2-1
clone_size: .
v_call: TRBV18
d_call: .
cdr3_nt: TGTGCCAGCTCACCTACCGCGGGGTACAATGAGCAGTTCTTC
cdr3_aa: CASSPTAGYNEQFF

j_call: TRBJ2-7
clone_size: .
v_call: TRBV5-4
d_call: .
cdr3_nt: TGTGCCAGCAGCTTCCACAGCTACGAGCAGTACTTC
cdr3_aa: CASSFHSYEQYF

j_call: TRBJ2-2
clone_size: few
v_call: TRBV6-1
d_call: .
cdr3_nt: TGTGCCAGCAGTGGACCAAACAGGAACACCGGGGAGCTGTTTTTT
cdr3_aa: CASSGPNRNTGELFF

j_call: TRBJ1-3
clone_size: .
v_call: TRBV19
d_call: .
cdr3_nt: TGTGCCAGTCTCAGGTACCCTGGAAACACCATATATTTT
cdr3_aa: CASLRYPGNTIYF

j_call: TRBJ1-2
clone_size: .
v_call: TRBV7-2
d_call: .
cdr3_nt: TGTGCCAGCAGACGTACCGGCGCCAACTGGTATGGCTACACCTTC
cdr3_aa: CASRRTGANWYGYTF

j_call: TRBJ2-6
clone_size: .
v_call: TRBV15
d_call: TRBD1
cdr3_nt: TGTGCCACCAGGCGACAGGGTCCTGCTGGGGCCAACGTCCTGACTTTC
cdr3_aa: CATRRQGPAGANVLTF

j_call: TRBJ2-7
clone_size: .
v_call: TRBV29-1
d_call: .
cdr3_nt: TGCAGCGTTGAACAGAGCTCCTACGAGCAGTACTTC
cdr3_aa: CSVEQSSYEQYF

j_call: TRBJ2-1
clone_size: .
v_call: TRBV7-9
d_call: TRBD2
cdr3_nt: TGTGCCAGCAGCCACGGGACTAGCGGGAGAAGCGCGTTCTTC
cdr3_aa: CASSHGTSGRSAFF

j_call: TRBJ2-7
clone_size: .
v_call: TRBV6-1
d_call: .
cdr3_nt: TGTGCCAGCAGACCAGGCGACCCTCACGAGCAGTACTTC
cdr3_aa: CASRPGDPHEQYF

j_call: TRBJ1-2
clone_size: .
v_call: TRBV11-2
d_call: .
cdr3_nt: TGTGCCAGCAGCTTAGGCTTTACAGGGTCTTTCGTTGGCTACACCTTC
cdr3_aa: CASSLGFTGSFVGYTF

j_call: TRBJ1-2
clone_size: once
v_call: TRBV7-8
d_call: .
cdr3_nt: TGTGCCAGCAGCTTAGACCCTGAGAACCGGGACAACTATGGCTACACCTTC
cdr3_aa: CASSLDPENRDNYGYTF

j_call: TRBJ2-1
clone_size: .
v_call: TRBV7-2
d_call: .
cdr3_nt: TGTGCCAGCAGCTTAGAAATGTGGGCGGGACACCAGTTCTTC
cdr3_aa: CASSLEMWAGHQFF

j_call: TRBJ2-2
clone_size: .
v_call: TRBV18
d_call: TRBD1
cdr3_nt: TGTGCCAGCTCACTCGGCCCCGGGACAGGGAACACCGGGGAGCTGTTTTTT
cdr3_aa: CASSLGPGTGNTGELFF

j_call: TRBJ2-3
clone_size: .
v_call: TRBV11-2
d_call: .
cdr3_nt: TGTGCCAGCAGTCATGGCGGGGATACGCAGTATTTT
cdr3_aa: CASSHGGDTQYF

j_call: TRBJ1-3
clone_size: few
v_call: TRBV4-2
d_call: .
cdr3_nt: TGTGCCAGCAGCCAAGATCAGTCTGGAAACACCATATATTTT
cdr3_aa: CASSQDQSGNTIYF

j_call: TRBJ1-1
clone_size: .
v_call: TRBV18
d_call: .
cdr3_nt: TGTGCCAGCTCCCCGAACCTCGGGGGACCTCTCATGAACACTGAAGCTTTCTTT
cdr3_aa: CASSPNLGGPLMNTEAFF

j_call: TRBJ1-5
clone_size: .
v_call: TRBV4-2
d_call: TRBD1
cdr3_nt: TGTGCCAGCAGCCAAGATCGGACAGGGAATCAGCCCCAGCATTTT
cdr3_aa: CASSQDRTGNQPQHF

j_call: TRBJ2-5
clone_size: once
v_call: TRBV28
d_call: .
cdr3_nt: TGTGCCAGCAGTCAACCACGACGGCCCCAAGAGACCCAGTACTTC
cdr3_aa: CASSQPRRPQETQYF

j_call: TRBJ1-2
clone_size: .
v_call: TRBV28
d_call: TRBD1
cdr3_nt: TGTGCCAGCAGTTACCCGGGACAGGGCGTCGGCTACACCTTC
cdr3_aa: CASSYPGQGVGYTF

j_call: TRBJ1-2
clone_size: .
v_call: TRBV11-2
d_call: .
cdr3_nt: TGTGCCAGCAGCTTAGCTTCAGGATCCTATGGCTACACCTTC
cdr3_aa: CASSLASGSYGYTF

j_call: TRBJ1-2
clone_size: .
v_call: TRBV5-1
d_call: .
cdr3_nt: TGCGCCAGCAGCTTGGCCCTTGGGGACTATGGCTACACCTTC
cdr3_aa: CASSLALGDYGYTF

j_call: TRBJ2-7
clone_size: .
v_call: TRBV5-1
d_call: .
cdr3_nt: TGCGCCAGCAGTTTAAGGGACGAGCAGTACTTC
cdr3_aa: CASSLRDEQYF

j_call: TRBJ2-1
clone_size: .
v_call: TRBV7-9
d_call: TRBD2
cdr3_nt: TGTGCCAGCAGCCGCACTAGCGGGAGGGTTCGAAATGAGCAGTTCTTC
cdr3_aa: CASSRTSGRVRNEQFF

j_call: TRBJ2-5
clone_size: .
v_call: TRBV7-7
d_call: TRBD2
cdr3_nt: TGTGCCAGTCGGCCGGGGGGAGGGTCGGGGACCCAGTACTTC
cdr3_aa: CASRPGGGSGTQYF

j_call: TRBJ2-1
clone_size: .
v_call: TRBV7-3
d_call: .
cdr3_nt: TGTGCCAGCAGTTCATCCGGGACGACCTACAATGAGCAGTTCTTC
cdr3_aa: CASSSSGTTYNEQFF

j_call: TRBJ2-5
clone_size: .
v_call: TRBV7-2
d_call: TRBD2
cdr3_nt: TGTGCCAGCAGCCCTAGCGGGGGAAAGCAAGAGACCCAGTACTTC
cdr3_aa: CASSPSGGKQETQYF

j_call: TRBJ1-4
clone_size: .
v_call: TRBV2
d_call: TRBD1
cdr3_nt: TGTGCCAGCAGTCTACAGGGGAAAACTAATGAAAAACTGTTTTTT
cdr3_aa: CASSLQGKTNEKLFF

j_call: TRBJ2-3
clone_size: .
v_call: TRBV6-4
d_call: TRBD2
cdr3_nt: TGTGCCAGCAGTTTCACGGGTAGCGGGATTAGCACAGATACGCAGTATTTT
cdr3_aa: CASSFTGSGISTDTQYF

j_call: TRBJ2-5
clone_size: .
v_call: TRBV9
d_call: TRBD2
cdr3_nt: TGTGCCAGCAGCGTACTAGCGGGAGGAGGGGTGACCCAGTACTTC
cdr3_aa: CASSVLAGGGVTQYF

j_call: TRBJ2-6
clone_size: .
v_call: TRBV6-6
d_call: .
cdr3_nt: TGTGCCAGCAGTGCTTCTGGGGCCAACGTCCTGACTTTC
cdr3_aa: CASSASGANVLTF

j_call: TRBJ2-1
clone_size: .
v_call: TRBV4-3
d_call: .
cdr3_nt: TGCGCCAGCAGCCAAGTGTGGGGCGATGAGCAGTTCTTC
cdr3_aa: CASSQVWGDEQFF

j_call: TRBJ2-3
clone_size: .
v_call: TRBV9
d_call: .
cdr3_nt: TGTGCCAGCAGCGTCACCGGGACGGCCACAGATACGCAGTATTTT
cdr3_aa: CASSVTGTATDTQYF

j_call: TRBJ1-2
clone_size: once
v_call: TRBV5-1
d_call: TRBD1
cdr3_nt: TGCGCCAGCAGCTTGGTGGGGACAGGGGTCGGTTATGGCTACACCTTC
cdr3_aa: CASSLVGTGVGYGYTF

j_call: TRBJ2-7
clone_size: .
v_call: TRBV9
d_call: TRBD1
cdr3_nt: TGTGCCAGCAGCCCAACGGGACAGGGTTACGAGCAGTACTTC
cdr3_aa: CASSPTGQGYEQYF

j_call: TRBJ1-2
clone_size: .
v_call: TRBV20-1
d_call: TRBD1
cdr3_nt: TGCGCGCAGGGGGCAGATGGCTACACCTTC
cdr3_aa: CAQGADGYTF

j_call: TRBJ2-1
clone_size: .
v_call: TRBV6-5
d_call: .
cdr3_nt: TGTGCCAGCAGTGGCACGACGGCACCCCCGGAGCAGTTCTTC
cdr3_aa: CASSGTTAPPEQFF